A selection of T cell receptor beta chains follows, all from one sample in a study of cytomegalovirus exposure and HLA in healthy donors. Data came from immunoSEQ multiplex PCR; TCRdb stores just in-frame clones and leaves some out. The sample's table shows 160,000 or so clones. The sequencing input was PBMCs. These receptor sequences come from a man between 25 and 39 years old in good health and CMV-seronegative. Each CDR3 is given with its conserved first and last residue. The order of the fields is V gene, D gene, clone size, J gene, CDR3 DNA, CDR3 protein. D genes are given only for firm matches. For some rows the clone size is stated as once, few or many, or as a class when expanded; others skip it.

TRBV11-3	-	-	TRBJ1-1	TGTGCCAGCAGCTTGGGACGGGAGGTTCGAGCTTTCTTT	CASSLGREVRAFF
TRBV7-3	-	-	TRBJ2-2	TGTGCCAGCAGCCTAGCCGCTGGACCGAACACCGGGGAGCTGTTTTTT	CASSLAAGPNTGELFF
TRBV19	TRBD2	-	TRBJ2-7	TGTGCCAGTAGTACCACTAGCGCCTCCTACGAGCAGTACTTC	CASSTTSASYEQYF
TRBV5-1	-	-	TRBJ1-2	TGCGCCAGCAGCTTGGCTGGGGGCCGAGGCTACACCTTC	CASSLAGGRGYTF
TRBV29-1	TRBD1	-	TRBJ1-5	TGCAGCGTCCTTTCGACAGGGGCCCCCGCGAGCAATCAGCCCCAGCATTTT	CSVLSTGAPASNQPQHF
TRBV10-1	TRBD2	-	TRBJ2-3	TGCGCCAGCAGTCCCCTAGCGGGAGGAGTAAATACGCAGTATTTT	CASSPLAGGVNTQYF
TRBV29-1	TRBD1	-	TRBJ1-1	TGCAGCGTCACGACAGGGGCTGAAGCTTTCTTT	CSVTTGAEAFF
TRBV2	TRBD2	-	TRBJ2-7	TGTGCCAGCAGGGAGCGGGAGGAAACCTACGAGCAGTACTTC	CASREREETYEQYF
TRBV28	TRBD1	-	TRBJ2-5	TGTGCCAGCAGCCTACCTAGGGACAGGGTGAAGACCCAGTACTTC	CASSLPRDRVKTQYF
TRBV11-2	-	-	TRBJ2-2	TGTGCCAGCAGCCCACAGATCGGGGAGCTGTTTTTT	CASSPQIGELFF
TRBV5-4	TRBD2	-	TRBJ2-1	TGTGCCAGCAGCTTGCCCAGCGGGAGTATCCATGAGCAGTTCTTC	CASSLPSGSIHEQFF
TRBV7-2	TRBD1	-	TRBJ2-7	TGTGCCAGCAGCTTAGGGTGGACAGGGATCGCCTACGAGCAGTACTTC	CASSLGWTGIAYEQYF
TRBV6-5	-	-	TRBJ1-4	TGTGCCAGCAGTCCCCAGCCCGGGGTTGGGGAAAAACTGTTTTTT	CASSPQPGVGEKLFF
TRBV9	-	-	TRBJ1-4	TGTGCCAGCAGCCCCCTAGGCCCGGGTGAAAAACTGTTTTTT	CASSPLGPGEKLFF
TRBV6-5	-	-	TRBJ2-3	TGTGCCAGCAGAGTGACTGCTAGCACAGATACGCAGTATTTT	CASRVTASTDTQYF
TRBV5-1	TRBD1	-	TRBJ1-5	TGCGCCAGCAGCCCGGACAGGGTCAATCAGCCCCAGCATTTT	CASSPDRVNQPQHF
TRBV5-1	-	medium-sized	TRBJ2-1	TGCGCCAGCAGGACGGGGAATGAGCAGTTCTTC	CASRTGNEQFF
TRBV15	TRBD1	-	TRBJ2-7	TGTGCCACCACCTCAAGTCAGGGGGCAAGTTCCGAGCAGTACTTC	CATTSSQGASSEQYF
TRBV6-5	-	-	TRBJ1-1	TGTGCCAGCAGTTACGTTAAGAACACTGAAGCTTTCTTT	CASSYVKNTEAFF
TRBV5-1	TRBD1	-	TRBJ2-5	TGCGCCAGCAGCTTTGACAGGGGGCGGGAAGAGACCCAGTACTTC	CASSFDRGREETQYF
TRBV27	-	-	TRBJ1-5	TGTGCCAGCAGTCCCTTGACAGGAGTGGGACAGCCCCAGCATTTT	CASSPLTGVGQPQHF
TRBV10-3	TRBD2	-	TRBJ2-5	TGTGCCATCAGTCCCGGGACTAGCGGGACAGAGACCCAGTACTTC	CAISPGTSGTETQYF
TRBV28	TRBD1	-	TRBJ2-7	TGTGCCAGCAGTCAACCGGACAGGGGCCCCTACGAGCAGTACTTC	CASSQPDRGPYEQYF
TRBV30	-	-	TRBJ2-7	TGTGCCTGGAGTAACAGGGTGGGCTCCTACGAGCAGTACTTC	CAWSNRVGSYEQYF
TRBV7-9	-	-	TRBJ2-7	TGTGCCAGCAGCTTCGTGACTCAGAACGAGCAGTACTTC	CASSFVTQNEQYF
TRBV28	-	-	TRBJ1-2	TGTGCCAGCAGTCCCCCAGGCCAGGGCAATTTTCGTCGGGATGGCTACACCTTC	CASSPPGQGNFRRDGYTF
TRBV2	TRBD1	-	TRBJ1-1	TGTGCCAGCAGGTGGCAGGGGGCGACGAACACTGAAGCTTTCTTT	CASRWQGATNTEAFF
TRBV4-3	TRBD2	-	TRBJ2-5	TGCGCCAGCAGCCACCAGCGGGGAAGACAAGAGACCCAGTACTTC	CASSHQRGRQETQYF
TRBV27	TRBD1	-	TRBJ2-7	TGTGCCAGCAGTCAAACAGGGGTCTACGAGCAGTACTTC	CASSQTGVYEQYF
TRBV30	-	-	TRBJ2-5	TGTGCCTGGAGTGGAACGGTCCCGGAGACCCAGTACTTC	CAWSGTVPETQYF
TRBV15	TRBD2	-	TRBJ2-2	TGTGCCACCAGCAGAGATCCGACTAGCGGGAGGCACGGGGAGCTGTTTTTT	CATSRDPTSGRHGELFF
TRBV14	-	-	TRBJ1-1	TGTGCCAGCTTCCGTGGGCGAGCTTTCTTT	CASFRGRAFF
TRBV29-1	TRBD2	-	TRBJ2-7	TGCAGCGTTGAGCGGGAGGGCTCCTACGAGCAGTACTTC	CSVEREGSYEQYF
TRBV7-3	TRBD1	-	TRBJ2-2	TGTGCCAGCAGCGCCCGAAGCAAAACAGGGGAAGGGTGGGGACCGAACACCGGGGAGCTGTTTTTT	CASSARSKTGEGWGPNTGELFF
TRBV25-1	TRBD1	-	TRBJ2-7	TGTGCCAGCAGTAAAGGACAGGGTTCCGGCGAGCAGTACTTC	CASSKGQGSGEQYF
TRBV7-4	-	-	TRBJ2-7	TGTGCCAGCAGCTGCTCTCTGACCGGAGGCCACGAGCAGTACTTC	CASSCSLTGGHEQYF
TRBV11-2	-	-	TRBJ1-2	TGTGCCAGCAGCTTAGGGGAGGGCTACACCTTC	CASSLGEGYTF
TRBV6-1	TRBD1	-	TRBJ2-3	TGTGCCACCCAGGGCAGGACAGGGACCACAGATACGCAGTATTTT	CATQGRTGTTDTQYF
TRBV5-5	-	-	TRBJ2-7	TGTGCCAGCAGCTTGCATAGCGAGCAGTACTTC	CASSLHSEQYF
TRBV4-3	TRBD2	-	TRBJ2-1	TGCGCCAGCAGCCAAGATTTCCTAGCGGCCTACAATGAGCAGTTCTTC	CASSQDFLAAYNEQFF
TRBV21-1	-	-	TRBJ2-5	TGTGCCAGCAGCGCTCCGAGACAGTACCAAGAGACCCAGTACTTC	CASSAPRQYQETQYF
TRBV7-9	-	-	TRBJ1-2	TGTGCCAGCAGCTTAGCCGGACAGATCTATGGCTACACCTTC	CASSLAGQIYGYTF
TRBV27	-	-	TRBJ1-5	TGTGCCAGCAGTATCAGACGAAGCGAGCCCCAGCATTTT	CASSIRRSEPQHF
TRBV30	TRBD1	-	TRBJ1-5	TGTGCCTGGAGTGAGACAGGGGCGGATCAGCCCCAGCATTTT	CAWSETGADQPQHF
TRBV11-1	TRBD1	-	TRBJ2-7	TGTGCCAGCAGCTTAACTACAGGGGGCGATTCCTACGAGCAGTACTTC	CASSLTTGGDSYEQYF
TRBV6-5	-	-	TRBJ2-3	TGTGCCAGCAGTCGAGGACTACTTAGCACAGATACGCAGTATTTT	CASSRGLLSTDTQYF
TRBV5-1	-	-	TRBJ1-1	TGCGCCAGCAGCTTGGAAGGGGCCGACACTGAAGCTTTCTTT	CASSLEGADTEAFF
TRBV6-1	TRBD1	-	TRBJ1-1	TGTGCCAGCAGCGACAGGGGTCTTACTGAAGCTTTCTTT	CASSDRGLTEAFF
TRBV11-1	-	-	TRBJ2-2	TGTGCCAGCAGCTCTTCCGGGACATCCATCGGGGAGCTGTTTTTT	CASSSSGTSIGELFF
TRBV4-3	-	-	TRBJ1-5	TGCGCCAGCAGCCAAGATTCAGGGAACAATCAGCCCCAGCATTTT	CASSQDSGNNQPQHF
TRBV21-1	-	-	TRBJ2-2	TGTGCCAGCACCGATGCCTGGACAGGGGTTACCGGGGAGCTGTTTTTT	CASTDAWTGVTGELFF
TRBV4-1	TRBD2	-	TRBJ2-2	TGCGCCAGCAGCCAATCCTTGGGGATAGCGGGAGCCACCGGGGAGCTGTTTTTT	CASSQSLGIAGATGELFF
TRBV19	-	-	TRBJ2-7	TGTGCCAGTAGTAGAGGGCAGAGCCTCTCCTACGAGCAGTACTTC	CASSRGQSLSYEQYF
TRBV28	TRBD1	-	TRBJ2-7	TGTGCCAGCAGTTTATTAGGGGGCACCACCTACGAGCAGTACTTC	CASSLLGGTTYEQYF